This T cell receptor (beta chain) was retrieved from a study of circulating tumor DNA in untreated peripheral T-cell lymphoma (TCRdb year 2021). The paper's findings and limits, for the study overall: Tumor-specific clonotypes were found in around four fifths of patients, coming from 85% to 90% of baseline tissues and approximately 61% of baseline serum samples.

V is pared back by 3 bases and J by 4 bases, with 12 bases lying between the germline termini. There are 14 amino acids in the CDR3, from cysteine to phenylalanine inclusive. Only the CDR3 part of the read is kept: 42 bases, read in frame from the first base. Per the germline V gene, SGHRS is the CDR1 and YFSETQ is the CDR2. The protocol used for the library was the immunoSEQ multiplex PCR assay. In TCRdb, the immuneACCESS table is reduced to in-frame sequences with V and J assigned. These tables do not hold every clone; where another copy was compared, an unresolved V gene accounts for under half, and the others remain unexplained. The sample table contains 2,400 or so clones; only one count was recorded for roughly 82% of them. The ten top clones hold about 31% of the sample. As regards this clone: What antigen it recognizes has not been identified. Per-base quality was not reported, and no clone a single base away is much larger than it.

Baseline tumor tissue collected before treatment was sequenced to identify tumor-specific TCR clonotypes. To monitor patients with peripheral T-cell lymphoma who were getting frontline treatment on a trial, the study applied next-generation sequencing to T-cell receptor sequences. This clonotype was sampled from a human donor with peripheral T-cell lymphoma. Sequenced sample: tumor tissue. The V and J segments used are TRBV5-1 and TRBJ2-3; there is no confident call for the D gene. The CDR3 reads CASSSSDEPDTQYF. The sequenced DNA: TGCGCCAGCAGCTCCAGCGACGAACCAGATACGCAGTATTTT.